The next 5 T cell receptor beta chains were all read from a single sample in a study of CD8+CD57+ T cells in acquired aplastic anemia. For CDR3 and TCR beta VDJ profiling, genomic DNA was the template used. TCRdb reanalysed the reads using MiXCR and keeps one entry per CDR3 protein. The sample has some 170,000 distinct CDR3 sequences, approximately 43% seen once; the top ten hold about 1.1%. The sample comprised sorted CD4+, CD8+, or CD8+CD57+ T cells (not recorded which) from PBMCs. The receptors originated from a human donor in good health.

This clonotype showed up many times. The chain is built from TRBV5-4 and TRBJ1-2; 7 bases are a match to TRBD1. This CDR3 region has 14 residues. Germline V gene sequence: CDR1 SGHNT, CDR2 YYREEE (reference sequence). The ends lost 3 bases at V and 4 bases at J; junction bases unmatched: 6. In DNA, the CDR3 is TGTGCCAGCAGCTCCCCCAAGGGGGCCTATGGCTACACCTTC. Its protein is CASSSPKGAYGYTF.

This clonotype has ten or more counts. CDR3: CASSEYRGALETQYF. CDR3 DNA: TGTGCCAGCAGTGAATATCGGGGAGCTCTAGAGACCCAGTACTTC. This chain joins TRBV25-1 and TRBJ2-5; maybe TRBD2 (5 bases). The CDR3 totals 15 residues. Germline-derived CDR1 and CDR2 are MGHDK and SYGVNS. The germline V and J ends were trimmed by 0 bases and 4 bases, with 12 bases remaining between them.

This clonotype was picked up many times. The junction and the germline gene differ at one end; a read error may be behind it. The gene calls are TRBV7-7 and TRBJ1-4; D is perhaps TRBD1 (6 bases). The CDR3 has 13 amino acids. Looked up from germline, CDR1 is SSHAT and CDR2 is FNYEAQ (reference sequence). CDR3 nucleotides: TGTGCTAGCAGCCTGGACAGTAATGAAAAACTGTTTTTT. Translation gives CASSLDSNEKLFF.

There are many counts of this clonotype. V gene TRBV7-2 combines with J gene TRBJ1-3; 9 nucleotides align to TRBD1. Losses at the gene ends were 5 bases for V and 4 bases for J; bases not matched to a gene: 9. Per the germline V gene, CDR1 is SGHTA and CDR2 is FQGNSA. This CDR3 spans 16 amino acids. CDR3 in amino acids: CASSNPGQGSGNTIYF. The CDR3 DNA is TGTGCCAGCAGCAACCCGGGACAGGGTTCGGGAAACACCATATATTTT. Supplemented by reference TRBV7-2 and TRBJ1-3, the full variable domain reads GAGVSQSPSNKVTEKGKDVELRCDPISGHTALYWYRQSLGQGLEFLIYFQGNSAPDKSGLPSDRFSAERTGGSVSTLTIQRTQQEDSAVYLCASSNPGQGSGNTIYFGEGSWLTVV.

The rearrangement uses TRBV24-1 and TRBJ2-7; D is perhaps TRBD1 (6 bases). The germline gives CDR1 KGHDR, CDR2 SFDVKD. Between the trimmed V and J ends, which lost 3 bases and 7 bases, there was a span of 12 bases. There are 13 residues in the CDR3. CDR3 in amino acids: CATSDREGGEQYF. In DNA form, the CDR3 reads TGTGCCACCAGTGATAGAGAAGGGGGAGAGCAGTACTTC.